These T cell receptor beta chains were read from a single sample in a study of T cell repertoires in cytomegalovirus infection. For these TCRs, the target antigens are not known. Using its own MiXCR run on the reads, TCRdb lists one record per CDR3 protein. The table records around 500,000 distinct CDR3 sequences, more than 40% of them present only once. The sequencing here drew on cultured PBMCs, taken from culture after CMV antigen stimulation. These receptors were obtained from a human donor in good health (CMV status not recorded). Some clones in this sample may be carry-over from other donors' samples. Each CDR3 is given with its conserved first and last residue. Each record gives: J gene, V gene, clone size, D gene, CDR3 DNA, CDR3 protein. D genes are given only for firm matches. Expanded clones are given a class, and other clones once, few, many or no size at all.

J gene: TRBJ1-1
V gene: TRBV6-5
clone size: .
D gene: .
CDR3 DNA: TGTGCCAGCAGTTACTCGACCAGAATGAACACTGAAGCTTTCTTT
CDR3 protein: CASSYSTRMNTEAFF

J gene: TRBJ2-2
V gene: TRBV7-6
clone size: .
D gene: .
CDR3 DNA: TGTGCCAGCAGCCTCTTGGGGTCCGTCGGGGAGCTGTTTTTT
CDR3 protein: CASSLLGSVGELFF

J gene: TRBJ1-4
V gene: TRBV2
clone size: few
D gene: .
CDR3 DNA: TGTGCCAGCATGATCGATTCGGAAAAACTGTTTTTT
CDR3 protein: CASMIDSEKLFF

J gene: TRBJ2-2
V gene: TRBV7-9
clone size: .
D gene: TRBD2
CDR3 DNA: TGTGCCAGCAGTTCTTCTCTAGCGGGAGCGACCGGGGAGCTGTTTTTT
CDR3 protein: CASSSSLAGATGELFF

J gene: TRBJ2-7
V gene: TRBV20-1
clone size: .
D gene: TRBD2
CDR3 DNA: TGCAGTGCTAGAGATCTGGTAGCGGGAGTTTACGAGCAGTACTTC
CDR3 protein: CSARDLVAGVYEQYF

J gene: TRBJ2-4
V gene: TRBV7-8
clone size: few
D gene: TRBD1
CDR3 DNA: TGTGCCAGCAGCAACCGGGACAGTCTCCGCCGGGTACACTTC
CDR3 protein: CASSNRDSLRRVHF

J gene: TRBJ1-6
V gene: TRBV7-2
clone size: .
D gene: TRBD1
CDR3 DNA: TGTGCCAGCAGCTTAGACAGGGGGAATAATTCACCCCTCCACTTT
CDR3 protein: CASSLDRGNNSPLHF

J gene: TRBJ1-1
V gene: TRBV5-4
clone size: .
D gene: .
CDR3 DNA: TGTGCCAGCAGCTTGAAGACAGAGAACACTGAAGCTTTCTTT
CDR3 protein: CASSLKTENTEAFF

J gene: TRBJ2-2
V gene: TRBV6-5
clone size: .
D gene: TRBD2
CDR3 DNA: TGTGCCATCTCCCAGCGGGGGGGCACCGGGGAGCTGTTTTTT
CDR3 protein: CAISQRGGTGELFF

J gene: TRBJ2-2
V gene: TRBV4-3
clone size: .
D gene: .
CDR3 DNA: TGCGCCAGCAGCCGAGTCGGGTCCGGGGGGGAGCTGTTTTTT
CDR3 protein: CASSRVGSGGELFF

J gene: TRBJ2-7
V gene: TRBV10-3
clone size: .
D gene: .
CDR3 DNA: TGTGCCGCGGGGACCAGGAAAGTCGACGAGCAGTACTTC
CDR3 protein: CAAGTRKVDEQYF